A single T cell receptor (beta chain) is shown here with its context. Per the germline V gene, CDR1 is MDHEN and CDR2 is SYDVKM. CDR3 length equals 15 residues. Trimming took 5 bases from V and 3 from J; bases not matched to a gene: 8. The record originates from a study of shared clonotypes between healthy human individuals. Using immunoSEQ multiplex PCR, the repertoire was profiled, and TCRdb retains in-frame clones only, with some absent. The table has about 2.3 million clones, approximately 93% seen once. Sequences were obtained from naive CD4+ T cells from PBMCs. This sample's subset: CD45RA+ positively selected. This TCR was sampled from a man between 18 and 29 years old in good health. Some clones in this sample may be carry-over from other donors' samples. The chain combines TRBV28 with TRBJ2-7; 9 bases are shared with TRBD2. The CDR3 sequence is CASSTPGLAVYEQYF. Here the CDR3 DNA reads TGTGCCAGCAGTACGCCGGGACTAGCAGTCTACGAGCAGTACTTC.